This TCR beta chain originates from a study of T cell responses to AZD1222 COVID-19 vaccine. Study findings and constraints: Spike-specific TCR repertoires showed rising breadth and depth after two AZD1222 doses. The donor cohort was predominantly white British with a female majority, and clonal diversity may have been underestimated. Among spike-specific TCRs, nearly half reportedly target unmutated variant regions.

Per the germline V gene, CDR1 is SGHTA and CDR2 is FQGTGA. This CDR3 is 14 amino acids long. V gave up 0 bases and J gave up 4 bases; unmatched junction bases: 1. Points on this clone: As yet, its antigen is unknown. Other DNA sequences in this sample translate to the same CDR3.

The repertoire was sequenced with immunoSEQ multiplex PCR; TCRdb's copy has only in-frame clones and lacks some. The sample carries about 85,000 clones, approximately 87% recorded once. The source was peripheral blood, collected on day 0 of AZD1222 vaccination. The rearrangement uses TRBV7-3 and TRBJ2-7; 9 bases line up with TRBD1. The sequence was obtained from an adult in good health. The CDR3 nucleotides read TGTGCCAGCAGCTTAACACAGGGGGCGTACGAGCAGTACTTC. Its protein product is CASSLTQGAYEQYF.